Presented here are 27 T cell receptor beta chains from one specimen sequenced in a study of shared clonotypes between healthy human individuals. Sequencing used immunoSEQ multiplex PCR; TCRdb keeps in-frame clones, though not all of them. This sample has some 1 million clones, with around 74% found just once. The sample consisted of memory CD4+ T cells sorted from blood. Subset reported: CD45RA-negative fraction. These receptors were obtained from a man between 18 and 35 years old in good health.

The chain links TRBV5-1 to TRBJ2-3; D is undetermined. The V end was cut by 0 bases, the J end by 2 bases, with 13 bases between. This CDR3 spans 16 amino acids. Per germline, CDR1 SGHRS and CDR2 YFSETQ. CDR3 nucleotides: TGCGCCAGCAGCTTGGTTGGTCAGCCCCCCACAGATACGCAGTATTTT. Encoded protein: CASSLVGQPPTDTQYF.

The chain links TRBV5-4 to TRBJ1-2, with 7 bases lining up with TRBD1. CDR3 size: 15 residues. Trimming removed 4 bases from V and 5 bases from J; junction bases left unmatched: 11. Germline loops: CDR1 SGHNT, CDR2 YYREEE (reference sequence). As DNA, the CDR3 is TGTGCCAGCAGCCAGGGATTAACAGGGGAATATGGCTACACCTTC. It yields the protein CASSQGLTGEYGYTF.

This chain uses TRBV5-1 with TRBJ2-7; D call uncertain. Germline V gene lookup returns CDR1 SGHRS and CDR2 YFSETQ. Trimming pared 4 bases from V and 4 bases from J, leaving 18 bases between. This CDR3 has 15 residues. The CDR3 is CASSVDGSYIYEQYF. The CDR3 nucleotides read TGCGCCAGCAGCGTCGACGGATCTTACATTTACGAGCAGTACTTC.

This clone was observed once. The rearrangement joins TRBV7-9 to TRBJ1-3, with unresolved D. CDR1 is SEHNR and CDR2 is FQNEAQ in the germline V gene (reference sequence). The CDR3 extends over 12 amino acids. V lost 7 bases to trimming and J lost 4 bases, with 8 bases between them. DNA of the CDR3: TGTGCCAGCACCAGAGCGGGAAACACCATATATTTT. Translating it yields CASTRAGNTIYF. Full variable domain (rest looked up from reference TRBV7-9 and TRBJ1-3): DTGVSQNPRHKITKRGQNVTFRCDPISEHNRLYWYRQTLGQGPEFLTYFQNEAQLEKSRLLSDRFSAERPKGSFSTLEIQRTEQGDSAMYLCASTRAGNTIYFGEGSWLTVV.

This clone occurred a few times. This chain links TRBV19 with TRBJ1-6, with no clear D. The V end was cut by 5 bases, the J end by 10 bases, with 9 bases between. Germline V gene lookup returns CDR1 LNHDA and CDR2 SQIVND (reference sequence). The CDR3 covers 12 residues. CDR3: CASSRGESPLHF. The CDR3 DNA follows: TGTGCCAGTAGTCGGGGTGAGTCACCCCTCCACTTT.

The rearrangement joins TRBV12-5 to TRBJ1-5, with 7 bases fitting TRBD1. In germline, CDR1 is LGHNT, CDR2 FRNRAP. V was clipped by 5 bases and J by 2 bases; unmatched bases: 12. The CDR3 is 17 residues long. Here the CDR3 DNA reads TGTGCTAGTGGTCCCGAGGTGAGGACAGGTGGCAATCAGCCCCAGCATTTT. This sequence encodes CASGPEVRTGGNQPQHF.

Points on this clone: This sample also contains other DNA sequences that code for the same CDR3. The V call is TRBV9, the J call TRBJ2-7; tentatively, D is TRBD1 (6 bases). This CDR3 spans 13 amino acids. The germline CDR1 and CDR2 sequences are SGDLS and YYNGEE. Trimming stripped 0 bases from V and 3 bases from J, with 7 bases between. This CDR3 is CASSVEQGYEQYF. CDR3 DNA: TGTGCCAGCAGCGTAGAACAGGGCTACGAGCAGTACTTC.

The chain uses TRBV7-9 and TRBJ1-5; D is unresolved. The CDR3 sequence is 15 residues long. Deletions cut 1 base from V and 0 bases from J, with 7 bases between. Germline V gives CDR1 SEHNR, CDR2 FQNEAQ (reference sequence). The CDR3 sequence is CASSLDGSSNQPQHF. The DNA of the CDR3 is TGTGCCAGCAGCTTAGATGGGAGTAGCAATCAGCCCCAGCATTTT.

For this clone: A read error may be the cause here, since a much bigger clone is one base away. Other DNA sequences in this sample translate to the same CDR3. The chain is built from TRBV7-2 and TRBJ1-5; no reliable D call. V gave up 2 bases and J gave up 2 bases, with 4 bases separating them. In germline, CDR1 is SGHTA, CDR2 FQGNSA. The CDR3 totals 13 residues. CDR3 sequence: CASSLTGNQPQHF. The CDR3 DNA sequence: TGTGCCAGCAGCTTAACGGGCAATCAGCCCCAGCATTTT.

This clone appeared a few times. This chain uses TRBV10-2 with TRBJ2-2; no clear D. The CDR3 contains 14 residues. The V end was cut by 8 bases, the J end by 0 bases, with 10 bases between. Germline V gene sequence: CDR1 WSHSY, CDR2 SAAADI. This chain's CDR3 is CASVKVANTGELFF. CDR3 coding DNA: TGCGCCAGCGTGAAGGTCGCGAACACCGGGGAGCTGTTTTTT.

Concerning this clone: The sample has other DNA sequences that encode this CDR3 too. The chain combines TRBV6-5 with TRBJ2-7; TRBD2 is a possible D gene (5 bases). V lost 7 bases and J lost 1, with 14 bases in between. From germline, CDR1 is MNHEY and CDR2 SVGAGI. CDR3 length equals 14 residues. Here the CDR3 reads CASKTSGGSYEQYF. CDR3 nucleotide sequence: TGTGCCAGCAAAACCTCGGGCGGGTCCTACGAGCAGTACTTC.

The chain has TRBV10-1 and TRBJ2-5; the match to TRBD1 covers 9 bases. This CDR3 has 20 residues. Germline values: CDR1 WNHNN, CDR2 SYGVQD (reference sequence). V shed 7 bases and J 4 bases; nucleotides not matched to a gene: 25. Here the CDR3 reads CASTRPSGTGWEMKLETQYF. CDR3 sequence (DNA): TGCGCCAGCACTCGACCTTCCGGGACAGGGTGGGAAATGAAGTTAGAGACCCAGTACTTC.

The V gene is TRBV5-1, the J gene TRBJ1-1; maybe TRBD1 (6 bases). Germline loops: CDR1 SGHRS, CDR2 YFSETQ. CDR3 size: 14 residues. V was shortened by 0 bases and J by 7 bases, with 13 bases between the two germline ends. The CDR3 reads CASSLDGGPGEAFF. DNA for the CDR3: TGCGCCAGCAGCTTGGATGGGGGGCCGGGTGAAGCTTTCTTT. The full variable domain, with the rest looked up from reference TRBV5-1 and TRBJ1-1, is KAGVTQTPRYLIKTRGQQVTLSCSPISGHRSVSWYQQTPGQGLQFLFEYFSETQRNKGNFPGRFSGRQFSNSRSEMNVSTLELGDSALYLCASSLDGGPGEAFFGQGTRLTVV.

This chain joins TRBV11-2 and TRBJ1-4; unclear D gene. CDR1 and CDR2 (germline): SGHAT, FQNNGV. V was trimmed by 5 bases and J by 7 bases, leaving 11 bases between them. The CDR3 is 13 amino acids. CDR3 bases: TGTGCCAGCAGCCTCGGGCTTGCTGAAAAACTGTTTTTT. This encodes CASSLGLAEKLFF.

J is TRBJ2-2 and V is TRBV12-5, with D possibly matching TRBD1 (6 bases). V was shortened by 5 bases and J by 8 bases, with 24 bases between the two germline ends. This CDR3 is built from 17 residues. CDR1 is LGHNT and CDR2 is FRNRAP in the germline V gene. The CDR3 spells CASGPPTSQGLAGELFF. DNA for the CDR3: TGTGCTAGTGGTCCGCCCACCTCACAGGGCCTAGCTGGGGAGCTGTTTTTT. Combining the CDR3 with reference TRBV12-5 and TRBJ2-2 gives the whole variable domain DARVTQTPRHKVTEMGQEVTMRCQPILGHNTVFWYRQTMMQGLELLAYFRNRAPLDDSGMPKDRFSAEMPDATLATLKIQPSEPRDSAVYFCASGPPTSQGLAGELFFGEGSRLTVL.

In this sample, this clone turned up once. The chain uses TRBV11-2 and TRBJ1-2, with D possibly matching TRBD1 (6 bases). Germline lookup yields CDR1 SGHAT and CDR2 FQNNGV. The CDR3 runs to 15 residues. Trimming took 0 bases from V and 8 from J, leaving 16 bases between them. This chain's CDR3 is CASSLDRTVTGGYTF. DNA for the CDR3: TGTGCCAGCAGCTTAGATCGGACAGTAACGGGGGGCTACACCTTC.

The count of this clone is one. The chain links TRBV9 to TRBJ1-1; 9 bases agree with TRBD1. The CDR3 runs to 14 residues. CDR1 SGDLS and CDR2 YYNGEE come from the germline V gene. The V gene end was trimmed by 2 bases and the J gene end by 7 bases; junction bases not matched to a gene: 6. The CDR3 DNA reads as TGTGCCAGCAGCGTGACAGGGGGGTTTGGTGAAGCTTTCTTT. Translated, it gives CASSVTGGFGEAFF.

The chain carries TRBV10-3 and TRBJ1-4, with a tentative D call TRBD1 (5 bases). Germline V gives CDR1 ENHRY, CDR2 SYGVKD. V shed 9 bases and J shed 3 bases, with 17 bases lying between them. The CDR3 has 15 amino acids. The CDR3 reads CAIGAAPGANEKLFF. CDR3 coding DNA: TGTGCCATAGGAGCAGCGCCGGGGGCTAATGAAAAACTGTTTTTT.

CDR3 sequence: CASSLENRGLYNEQFF. Here the CDR3 DNA reads TGCGCCAGCAGCTTAGAAAACAGGGGGCTCTACAATGAGCAGTTCTTC. The chain combines TRBV5-1 with TRBJ2-1; 9 nucleotides match TRBD1. Germline V CDR1 and CDR2: SGHRS, YFSETQ. CDR3 size: 16 residues. J gave up 3 bases and V 2 bases, and 6 bases lay outside the gene matches.

As to this clone: With a much larger clone just one base away, this may be a read error. This sample includes further DNA sequences coding for the same CDR3. CDR3 bases: TGCAGCGTCCGGACAGGGGTGAACTATGGCTACACCTTC. It translates to CSVRTGVNYGYTF. This chain links TRBV29-1 with TRBJ1-2, with 9 nucleotides matching TRBD1. After removal of 6 bases from V and 2 bases from J, the junction contained 4 bases not matched to a gene. The length of the CDR3 is 13 residues. Germline CDR1 is SQVTM and CDR2 is ANQGSEA.

This clone was detected only a few times. The rearrangement uses TRBV10-2 and TRBJ1-2; D not resolved. Germline CDR1 WSHSY, CDR2 SAAADI. The V gene lost 3 bases and the J gene lost 4 bases, with 3 bases spanning the gap. The CDR3 runs to 11 residues. DNA of the CDR3: TGCGCCAGCAGTGACAGCTATGGCTACACCTTC. Translation gives CASSDSYGYTF.

This chain joins TRBV2 and TRBJ1-1, with 8 nucleotides matching TRBD1. Germline CDR1 reads SNHLY; CDR2 reads FYNNEI. V shed 0 bases, J shed 1 base, and the junction held 10 bases outside the gene matches. The length of the CDR3 is 18 residues. CDR3 nucleotide sequence: TGTGCCAGCAGTGAAGCCCTAACTTCCGGGACAGGGAACACTGAAGCTTTCTTT. Its protein is CASSEALTSGTGNTEAFF.

This clone was counted a single time. CDR3 residues: CASSRGGQANEKLFF. The CDR3 DNA follows: TGTGCCAGCAGTAGGGGGGGGCAAGCTAATGAAAAACTGTTTTTT. The V call is TRBV28, the J call TRBJ1-4; the D gene is possibly TRBD1 (6 bases). V dropped 5 bases and J dropped 3 bases, with 13 bases sitting between them. This CDR3 region has 15 residues. Germline V gives CDR1 MDHEN, CDR2 SYDVKM.

The CDR3 bases are TGTGCCATCAGTGATACAGGGGGGGGCTACGAGCAGTACTTC. Translating it yields CAISDTGGGYEQYF. The gene calls are TRBV10-3 and TRBJ2-7, with a tentative D call TRBD1 (8 bases). There are 14 residues in the CDR3. Trimming pared 3 bases from V and 3 bases from J, leaving 12 bases between. Germline assignment: CDR1 ENHRY and CDR2 SYGVKD.

The chain is built from TRBV5-1 and TRBJ2-7, with 10 bases lining up with TRBD2. This CDR3 spans 15 amino acids. Germline assignment: CDR1 SGHRS and CDR2 YFSETQ. The J segment lost 3 bases and the V segment lost 0 bases, leaving 3 bases of the junction unmatched. The CDR3 coding sequence is TGCGCCAGCAGCTTGGCTGCTAGCGGGAGCTACGAGCAGTACTTC. It codes for CASSLAASGSYEQYF.

The chain uses TRBV30 and TRBJ1-3; TRBD1 aligns across 9 bases. This CDR3 comprises 18 residues. V lost 3 bases to trimming and J lost 0 bases; unmatched junction nucleotides: 12. The germline V gene encodes CDR1 GTSNPN and CDR2 SVGIG (reference sequence). The CDR3 region has the DNA TGTGCCTGGAGCCGGACAGGGGCCAACTACTACTCTGGAAACACCATATATTTT. Protein product: CAWSRTGANYYSGNTIYF.

This clone occurred a few times. The rearrangement joins TRBV4-2 to TRBJ2-1; TRBD2 matches at 8 bases. From germline, CDR1 is LGHNA and CDR2 YNFKEQ. Trimming removed 4 bases from V and 11 bases from J; junction bases left unmatched: 19. There are 17 residues in the CDR3. The chain's CDR3 is CASSPRAAGLAETKQFF. The CDR3 DNA follows: TGTGCCAGCAGCCCCCGCGCAGCAGGACTAGCCGAAACTAAGCAGTTCTTC.